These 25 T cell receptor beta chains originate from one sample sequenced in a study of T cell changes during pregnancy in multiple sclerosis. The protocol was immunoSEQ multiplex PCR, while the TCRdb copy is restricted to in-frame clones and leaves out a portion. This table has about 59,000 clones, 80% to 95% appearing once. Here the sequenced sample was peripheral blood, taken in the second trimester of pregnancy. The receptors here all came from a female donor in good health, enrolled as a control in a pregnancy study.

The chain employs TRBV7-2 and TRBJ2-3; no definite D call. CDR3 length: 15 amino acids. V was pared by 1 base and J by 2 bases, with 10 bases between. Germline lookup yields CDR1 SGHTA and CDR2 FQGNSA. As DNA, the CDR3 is TGTGCCAGCAGCTTAGTGCGGCTCAACACAGATACGCAGTATTTT. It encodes CASSLVRLNTDTQYF.

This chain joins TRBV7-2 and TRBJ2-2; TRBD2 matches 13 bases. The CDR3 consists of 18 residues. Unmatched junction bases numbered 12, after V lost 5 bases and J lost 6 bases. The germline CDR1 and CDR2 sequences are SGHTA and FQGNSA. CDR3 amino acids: CASSLGLAGALGSGELFF. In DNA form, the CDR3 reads TGTGCCAGCAGCCTAGGACTAGCGGGGGCTCTGGGCTCCGGGGAGCTGTTTTTT.

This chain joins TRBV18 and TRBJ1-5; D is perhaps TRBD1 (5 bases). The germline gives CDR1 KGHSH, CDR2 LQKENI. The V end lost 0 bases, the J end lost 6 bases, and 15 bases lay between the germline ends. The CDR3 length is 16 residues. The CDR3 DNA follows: TGTGCCAGCTCACCACCGGGAGGGGCCCCACGTCAGCCCCAGCATTTT. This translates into CASSPPGGAPRQPQHF. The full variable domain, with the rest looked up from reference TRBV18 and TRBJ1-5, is NAGVMQNPRHLVRRRGQEARLRCSPMKGHSHVYWYRQLPEEGLKFMVYLQKENIIDESGMPKERFSAEFPKEGPSILRIQQVVRGDSAAYFCASSPPGGAPRQPQHFGDGTRLSIL.

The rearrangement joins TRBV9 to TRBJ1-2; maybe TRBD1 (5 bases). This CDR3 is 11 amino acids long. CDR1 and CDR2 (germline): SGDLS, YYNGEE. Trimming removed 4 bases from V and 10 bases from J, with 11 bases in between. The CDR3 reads CASSPAGDYTF. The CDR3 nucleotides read TGTGCCAGCAGCCCCGCGGGGGACTACACCTTC.

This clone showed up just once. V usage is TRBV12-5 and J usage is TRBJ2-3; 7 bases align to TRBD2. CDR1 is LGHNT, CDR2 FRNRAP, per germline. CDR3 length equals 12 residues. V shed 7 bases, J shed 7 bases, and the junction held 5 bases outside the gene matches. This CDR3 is CASASAGNTQYF. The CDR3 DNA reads TGTGCTAGTGCCTCAGCGGGAAATACGCAGTATTTT.

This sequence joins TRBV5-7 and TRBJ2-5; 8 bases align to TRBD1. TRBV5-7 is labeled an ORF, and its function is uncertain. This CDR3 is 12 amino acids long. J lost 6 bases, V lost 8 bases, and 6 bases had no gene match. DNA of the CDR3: TGTGCCAGGACGACAGGGGAAAAGACCCAGTACTTC. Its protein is CARTTGEKTQYF.

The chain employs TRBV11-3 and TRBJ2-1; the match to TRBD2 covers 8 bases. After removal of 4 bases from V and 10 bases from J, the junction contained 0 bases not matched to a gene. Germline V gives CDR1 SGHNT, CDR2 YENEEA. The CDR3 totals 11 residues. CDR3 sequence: CASSSGGEQFF. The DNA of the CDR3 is TGTGCCAGCAGCTCGGGGGGGGAGCAGTTCTTC.

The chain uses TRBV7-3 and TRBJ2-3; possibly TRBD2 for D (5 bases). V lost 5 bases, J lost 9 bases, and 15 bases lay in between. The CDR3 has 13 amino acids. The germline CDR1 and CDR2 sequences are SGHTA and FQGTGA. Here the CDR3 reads CASSADWPGTQYF. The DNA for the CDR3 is TGTGCCAGCAGCGCGGACTGGCCCGGGACGCAGTATTTT.

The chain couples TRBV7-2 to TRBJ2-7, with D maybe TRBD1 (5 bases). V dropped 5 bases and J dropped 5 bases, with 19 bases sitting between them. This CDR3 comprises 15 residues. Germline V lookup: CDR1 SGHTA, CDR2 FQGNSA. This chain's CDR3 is CASSLHLGRENEQYF. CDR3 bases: TGTGCCAGCAGCCTCCATTTAGGCAGGGAAAACGAGCAGTACTTC.

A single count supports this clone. The CDR3: CAWSVTRILDSGYEQYF. The CDR3 coding sequence is TGTGCCTGGAGTGTTACCCGTATTCTTGATTCGGGCTACGAGCAGTACTTC. The chain is built from TRBV30 and TRBJ2-7; D is unclear. The V gene's germline CDR1 is GTSNPN and CDR2 SVGIG (reference sequence). This CDR3 is 17 amino acids long. The V and J ends lost 0 bases and 3 bases respectively, with 21 bases between them. Looking up the rest from reference TRBV30 and TRBJ2-7 gives the full variable domain: SQTIHQWPATLVQPVGSPLSLECTVEGTSNPNLYWYRQAAGRGLQLLFYSVGIGQISSEVPQNLSASRPQDRQFILSSKKLLLSDSGFYLCAWSVTRILDSGYEQYFGPGTRLTVT.

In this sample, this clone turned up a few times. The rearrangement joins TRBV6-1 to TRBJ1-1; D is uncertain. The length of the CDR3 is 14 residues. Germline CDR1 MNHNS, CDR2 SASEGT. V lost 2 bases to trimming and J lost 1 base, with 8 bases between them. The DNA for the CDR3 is TGTGCCAGCAGTGAAATGGCGGAGAACACTGAAGCTTTCTTT. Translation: CASSEMAENTEAFF.

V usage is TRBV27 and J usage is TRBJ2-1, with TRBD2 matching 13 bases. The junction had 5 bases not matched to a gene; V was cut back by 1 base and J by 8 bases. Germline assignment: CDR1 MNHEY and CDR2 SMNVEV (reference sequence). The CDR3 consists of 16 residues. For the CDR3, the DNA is TGTGCCAGCAGTTTATGGCCGGGACTAGCGGGACATGAGCAGTTCTTC. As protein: CASSLWPGLAGHEQFF.

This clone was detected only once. The CDR3 protein is CASSLARSGANVLTF. The CDR3 DNA reads TGCGCCAGCAGCCTGGCTAGATCTGGGGCCAACGTCCTGACTTTC. The rearrangement links TRBV4-1 to TRBJ2-6; D remains unclear. Germline CDR1 MGHRA, CDR2 YSYEKL. V lost 4 bases and J 1 base, leaving 8 bases between the germline ends. This CDR3 has 15 residues.

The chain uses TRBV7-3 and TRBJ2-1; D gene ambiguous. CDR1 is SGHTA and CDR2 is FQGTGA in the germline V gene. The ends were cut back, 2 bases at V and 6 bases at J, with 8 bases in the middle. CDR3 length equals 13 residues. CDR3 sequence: CASSLGWSNEQFF. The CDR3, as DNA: TGTGCCAGCAGCTTAGGGTGGAGCAATGAGCAGTTCTTC.

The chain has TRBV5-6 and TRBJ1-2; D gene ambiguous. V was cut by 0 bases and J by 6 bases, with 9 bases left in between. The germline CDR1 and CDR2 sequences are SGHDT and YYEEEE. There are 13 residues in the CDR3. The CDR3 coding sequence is TGTGCCAGCAGCTTGGGGCAGTTGGATGGCTACACCTTC. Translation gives CASSLGQLDGYTF.

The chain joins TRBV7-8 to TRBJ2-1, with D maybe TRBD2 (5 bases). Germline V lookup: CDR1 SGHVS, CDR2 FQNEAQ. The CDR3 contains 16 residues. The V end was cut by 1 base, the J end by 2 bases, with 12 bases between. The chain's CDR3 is CASSLGGGSTYNEQFF. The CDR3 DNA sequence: TGTGCCAGCAGCTTAGGTGGTGGGAGCACCTACAATGAGCAGTTCTTC.

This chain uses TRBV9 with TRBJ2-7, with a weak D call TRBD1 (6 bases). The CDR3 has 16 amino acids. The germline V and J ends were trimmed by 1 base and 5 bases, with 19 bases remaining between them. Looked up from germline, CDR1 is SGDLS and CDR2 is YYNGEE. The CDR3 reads CASSVRGTQAGDEQYF. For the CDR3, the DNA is TGTGCCAGCAGCGTAAGGGGGACGCAGGCCGGGGACGAGCAGTACTTC.

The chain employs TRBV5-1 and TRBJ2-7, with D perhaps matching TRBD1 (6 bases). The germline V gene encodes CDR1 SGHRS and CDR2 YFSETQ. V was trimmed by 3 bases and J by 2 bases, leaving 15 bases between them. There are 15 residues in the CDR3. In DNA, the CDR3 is TGCGCCAGCAGCTCAAACAGGGACCCCCCCTACGAGCAGTACTTC. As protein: CASSSNRDPPYEQYF.

CDR3: CASSPYGESGTDTQYF. For the CDR3, the DNA is TGTGCCAGCAGCCCTTACGGGGAGAGTGGAACAGATACGCAGTATTTT. The rearrangement uses TRBV13 and TRBJ2-3, with D perhaps TRBD2 (5 bases). The CDR3 sequence is 16 residues long. Germline CDR1 PRHDT, CDR2 FYEKMQ (reference sequence). The V and J ends lost 5 bases and 3 bases respectively, with 18 bases between them.

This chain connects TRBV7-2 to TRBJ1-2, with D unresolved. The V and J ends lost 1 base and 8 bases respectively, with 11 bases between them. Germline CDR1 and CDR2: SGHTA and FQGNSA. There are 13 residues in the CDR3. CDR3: CASSLEAGWGYTF. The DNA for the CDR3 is TGTGCCAGCAGCTTAGAAGCAGGTTGGGGCTACACCTTC.

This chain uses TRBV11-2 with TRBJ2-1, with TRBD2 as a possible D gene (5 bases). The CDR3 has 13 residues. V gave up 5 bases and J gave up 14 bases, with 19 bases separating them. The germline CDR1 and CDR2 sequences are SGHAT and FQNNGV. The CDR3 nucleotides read TGTGCCAGCAGCCCTAGGGTCTGGGGAGATGAGTTCTTC. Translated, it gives CASSPRVWGDEFF.

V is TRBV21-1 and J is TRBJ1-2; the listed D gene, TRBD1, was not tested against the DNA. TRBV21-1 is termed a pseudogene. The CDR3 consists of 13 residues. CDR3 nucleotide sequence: TGTGCCAGCATTAAGACAGGCTGGAGCGGCTACACCTTC. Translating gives CASIKTGWSGYTF.

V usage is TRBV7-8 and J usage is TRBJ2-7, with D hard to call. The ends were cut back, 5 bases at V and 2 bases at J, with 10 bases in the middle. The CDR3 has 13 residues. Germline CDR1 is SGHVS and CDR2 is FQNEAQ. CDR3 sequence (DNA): TGTGCCAGCAGCAAGAGCCGGGCCTACGAGCAGTACTTC. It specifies CASSKSRAYEQYF.

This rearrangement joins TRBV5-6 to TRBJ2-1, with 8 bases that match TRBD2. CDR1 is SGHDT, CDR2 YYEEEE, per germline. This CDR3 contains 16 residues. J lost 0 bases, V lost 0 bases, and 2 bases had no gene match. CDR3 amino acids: CASSLERGSSYNEQFF. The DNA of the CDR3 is TGTGCCAGCAGCTTGGAGCGGGGGAGCTCCTACAATGAGCAGTTCTTC.

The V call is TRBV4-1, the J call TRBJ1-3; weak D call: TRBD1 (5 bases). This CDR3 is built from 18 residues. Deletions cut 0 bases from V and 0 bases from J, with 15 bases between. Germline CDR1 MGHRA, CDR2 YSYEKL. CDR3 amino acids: CASSQEGRAGGSGNTIYF. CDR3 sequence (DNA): TGCGCCAGCAGCCAAGAAGGACGGGCCGGGGGCTCTGGAAACACCATATATTTT.